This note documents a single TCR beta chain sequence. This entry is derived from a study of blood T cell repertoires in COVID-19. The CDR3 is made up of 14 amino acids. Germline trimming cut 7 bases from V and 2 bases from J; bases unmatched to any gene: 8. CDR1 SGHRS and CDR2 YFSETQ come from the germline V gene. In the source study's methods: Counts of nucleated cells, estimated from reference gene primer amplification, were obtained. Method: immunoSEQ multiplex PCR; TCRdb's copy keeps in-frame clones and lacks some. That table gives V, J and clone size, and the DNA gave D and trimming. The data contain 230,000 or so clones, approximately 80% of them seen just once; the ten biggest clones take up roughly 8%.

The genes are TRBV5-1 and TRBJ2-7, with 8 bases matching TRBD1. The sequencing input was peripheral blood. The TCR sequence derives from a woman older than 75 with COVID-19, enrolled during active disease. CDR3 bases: TGCGCCAGCGGCGCTAGGACAGGGCCCTACGAGCAGTACTTC. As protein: CASGARTGPYEQYF.